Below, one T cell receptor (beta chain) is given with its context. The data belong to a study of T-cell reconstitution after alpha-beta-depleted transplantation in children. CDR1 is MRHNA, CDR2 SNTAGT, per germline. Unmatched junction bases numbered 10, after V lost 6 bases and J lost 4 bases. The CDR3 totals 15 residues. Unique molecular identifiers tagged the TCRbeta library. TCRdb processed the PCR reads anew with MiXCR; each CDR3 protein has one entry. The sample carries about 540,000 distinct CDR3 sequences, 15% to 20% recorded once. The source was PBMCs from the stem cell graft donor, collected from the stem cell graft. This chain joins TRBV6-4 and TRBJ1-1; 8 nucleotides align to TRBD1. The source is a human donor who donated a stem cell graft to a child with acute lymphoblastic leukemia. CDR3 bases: TGTGCCAGCAGCGAGGACAGGGCGGGGAGCACTGAAGCTTTCTTT. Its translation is CASSEDRAGSTEAFF.